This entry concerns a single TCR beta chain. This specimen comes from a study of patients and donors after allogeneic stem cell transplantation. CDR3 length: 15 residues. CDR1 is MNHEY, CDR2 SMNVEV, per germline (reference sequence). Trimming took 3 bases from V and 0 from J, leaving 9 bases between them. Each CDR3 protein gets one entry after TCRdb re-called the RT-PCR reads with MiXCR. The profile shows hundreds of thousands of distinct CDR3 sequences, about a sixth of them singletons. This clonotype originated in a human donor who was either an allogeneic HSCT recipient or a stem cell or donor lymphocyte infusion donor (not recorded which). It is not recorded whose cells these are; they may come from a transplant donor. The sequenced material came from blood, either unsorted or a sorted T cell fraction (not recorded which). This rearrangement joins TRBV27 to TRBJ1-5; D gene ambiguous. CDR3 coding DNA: TGTGCCAGCAGTTTGGTCTGGGGTAGCAATCAGCCCCAGCATTTT. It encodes CASSLVWGSNQPQHF.